The 11 T cell receptor beta chains listed next were all sequenced from one sample in a study of shared T cell receptors in the human thymus. Sequencing was performed with immunoSEQ multiplex PCR; in TCRdb, only in-frame clones are kept and a portion is missing. The table lists some 640,000 clones, around 87% of them singletons. These records were also assigned to another study, of human thymus T cells.

The sequenced material came from thymocytes. These receptors all stem from a boy younger than two with a congenital heart defect.

This clone was seen once. V usage is TRBV30 and J usage is TRBJ2-7, with 9 positions matching TRBD1. This CDR3 has 13 residues. The germline V gene encodes CDR1 GTSNPN and CDR2 SVGIG (reference sequence). V was pared by 5 bases and J by 2 bases, with 4 bases of the junction left unmatched. The CDR3 DNA sequence: TGTGCCTGGGCAGGACAGGGGCCCTACGAGCAGTACTTC. Translated, it gives CAWAGQGPYEQYF.

This chain links TRBV30 with TRBJ1-2; no clear D. CDR1 and CDR2 from the germline V gene are GTSNPN and SVGIG (reference sequence). The CDR3 runs 11 residues. Between the trimmed V and J ends, which lost 0 bases and 8 bases, there was a span of 7 bases. The CDR3 loop reads CAWSVWEGYTF. DNA of the CDR3: TGTGCCTGGAGTGTATGGGAGGGCTACACCTTC.

CDR3 amino acids: CASSPTWTRRMDNEQFF. CDR3 bases: TGTGCCAGCAGTCCCACATGGACTAGACGAATGGACAATGAGCAGTTCTTC. The chain is built from TRBV27 and TRBJ2-1, with 7 bases matching TRBD2. The CDR3 has 17 residues. Germline V CDR1 and CDR2: MNHEY, SMNVEV (reference sequence). V lost 5 bases, J lost 5 bases, and 15 bases stayed unmatched.

This clone was seen just once. The chain recombines TRBV4-3 with TRBJ2-7; possible D gene TRBD1, 6 bases. Per the germline V gene, CDR1 is LGHNA and CDR2 is YSLEER. V was shortened by 1 base and J by 0 bases, with 16 bases between the two germline ends. The CDR3 extends over 17 amino acids. The DNA for the CDR3 is TGCGCCAGCAGCCAAGCTCGGGGCCGGACAGACTCCTACGAGCAGTACTTC. The encoded protein is CASSQARGRTDSYEQYF.

There are a few counts of this clone. This CDR3 is CASSLGPTYEQYF. The CDR3 DNA is TGCGCCAGCAGCTTGGGGCCAACATACGAGCAGTACTTC. The chain has TRBV5-1 and TRBJ2-7; D gene ambiguous. V dropped 0 bases and J dropped 4 bases, with 8 bases sitting between them. The CDR3 contains 13 residues. Per the germline V gene, CDR1 is SGHRS and CDR2 is YFSETQ.

V and J are TRBV25-1 and TRBJ2-3, with a possible D match to TRBD2 (6 bases). CDR1 is MGHDK and CDR2 is SYGVNS in the germline V gene. There are 17 residues in the CDR3. V lost 7 bases to trimming and J lost 0 bases, with 20 bases between them. The CDR3 region has the DNA TGTGCCAGCACCAACAGACGCGGGATAACTAGCACAGATACGCAGTATTTT. Its protein is CASTNRRGITSTDTQYF.

The chain couples TRBV6-1 to TRBJ2-1; possibly TRBD2 for D (5 bases). Germline values: CDR1 MNHNS, CDR2 SASEGT. The CDR3 consists of 18 residues. Deletions cut 0 bases from V and 1 base from J, with 16 bases between. Here the CDR3 DNA reads TGTGCCAGCAGTGAAGCCCGGGAAAAGGGTAGGTCCTACAATGAGCAGTTCTTC. Translating gives CASSEAREKGRSYNEQFF.

V gene TRBV15 combines with J gene TRBJ2-1; D might be TRBD1 (6 bases). Between the trimmed V and J ends, which lost 6 bases and 13 bases, there was a span of 16 bases. Germline V CDR1 and CDR2: LNHNV, YYDKDF (reference sequence). The length of the CDR3 is 12 residues. Here the CDR3 reads CATSRDWTEQFF. CDR3 coding DNA: TGTGCCACCAGTCGGGATTGGACAGAACAGTTCTTC.

In the case of this clone: Other DNA variants within this sample encode the same CDR3. The chain joins TRBV5-4 to TRBJ1-2; D is perhaps TRBD1 (6 bases). The CDR3 is 13 residues long. Germline V gene data show CDR1 as SGHNT and CDR2 as YYREEE (reference sequence). Deletions cut 4 bases from V and 4 bases from J, with 11 bases between. The CDR3 region has the DNA TGTGCCAGCAGCCTGACAGGCCCCTATGGCTACACCTTC. Amino acid sequence: CASSLTGPYGYTF.

The chain joins TRBV28 to TRBJ1-3; D possibly corresponds to TRBD1 (5 bases). V lost 4 bases to trimming and J lost 5 bases, with 12 bases between them. CDR3 length: 14 amino acids. The germline V gene has CDR1 MDHEN and CDR2 SYDVKM. CDR3 in DNA: TGTGCCAGCAGTTGGGGGGAGGGACGAAACACCATATATTTT. Protein: CASSWGEGRNTIYF.

V and J are TRBV7-9 and TRBJ2-1, with D possibly being TRBD2 (6 bases). This CDR3 region has 17 residues. Trimming left V 0 bases short and J 0 bases short, with 12 bases between. CDR1 and CDR2 from the germline V gene are SEHNR and FQNEAQ (reference sequence). The chain's CDR3 is CASSLAGIGSSYNEQFF. CDR3 sequence (DNA): TGTGCCAGCAGCTTAGCGGGAATCGGGAGCTCCTACAATGAGCAGTTCTTC.